This section outlines one TCR beta chain sequence together with its context. V lost 5 bases, J lost 6 bases, and 16 bases lay in between. Germline loops: CDR1 SGHTA, CDR2 FQGTGA. The CDR3 extends over 14 amino acids. This entry belongs to a study of Ad26.COV2.S vaccination and SARS-CoV-2 variants. Overall study context: The vaccine Ad26.COV2.S was put into the muscle once, or twice with 56 days between.

Repertoires were generated with immunoSEQ multiplex PCR, while TCRdb's copy carries only in-frame clones and drops some. Among some 400,000 clones listed, about 88% were seen once. Stated treatment: over 15 received Ad26.COV2.S at low or high dose, single or two shots; 5 received placebo; per-sample allocation not given. Vaccine and placebo recipients were sampled on day 63 after the first injection. The V gene is TRBV7-3, the J gene TRBJ1-1; D gene unclear. Sequenced material: peripheral blood, taken in a trial of Ad26.COV2.S vaccine versus placebo. This TCR came from a person aged 18-60 years who received the Ad26.COV2.S COVID-19 vaccine or a placebo. As DNA, the CDR3 is TGTGCCAGCAGCCCCGGGTCGGGTGTCCCTGAAGCTTTCTTT. This encodes CASSPGSGVPEAFF.